What follows describes a single T cell receptor (beta chain). Its antigen remains unidentified. The data originate from a study of cytomegalovirus exposure and HLA in healthy donors. Study-wide background: For the roughly 400 genotyped donors, roughly 81% fell within the Caucasian-associated ancestry cluster.

The study's findings and limits: Previous analysis showed most TCR beta V segments were productive about 87% or about 30% of the time.

The V gene lost 6 bases and the J gene lost 4 bases, with 18 bases spanning the gap. The CDR3 has 15 residues. CDR1 is MNHNS and CDR2 is SASEGT in the germline V gene. Use of 60 Vbeta and 13 Jbeta primers characterized the PCR. TCRdb keeps only in-frame clones here, not all; method: immunoSEQ multiplex PCR. Of some 150,000 clones listed, roughly 60% were seen once; the top ten hold roughly 2.5%. V is TRBV6-1 and J is TRBJ1-2; weak D call: TRBD1 (6 bases). The sequence was obtained from a woman aged 35 to 49 in good health and CMV-seronegative. The sequencing input was PBMCs. CDR3 DNA sequence: TGTGCCAGCAGGCGCGACTTTACAGGGCTCTATGGCTACACCTTC. Translating it yields CASRRDFTGLYGYTF.